This T cell receptor beta chain was identified in a study of technical replicates of blood from a few donors. Sequencing was performed with immunoSEQ multiplex PCR; in TCRdb, only in-frame clones are kept and a portion is missing. The sample consists of more than 65,000 clones, roughly 95% of them appearing once. Between the trimmed V and J ends, which lost 5 bases and 4 bases, there was a span of 11 bases. This CDR3 comprises 13 residues. Germline V lookup: CDR1 MNHNS, CDR2 SASEGT. V and J are TRBV6-1 and TRBJ1-2, with D possibly being TRBD1 (5 bases). The TCR originated in a human donor in good health. Source material: T cells isolated from PBMCs. As DNA, the CDR3 is TGTGCCAGCAGTCCGGGGGGAATCTATGGCTACACCTTC. Translated, it gives CASSPGGIYGYTF.